This section outlines one TCR beta chain sequence together with its context. Its cognate antigen is unknown. Profiled with immunoSEQ multiplex PCR; TCRdb holds only in-frame clones, not every one. This table has more than 95,000 clones, less than 90% appearing once. The CDR3 is 15 amino acids. CDR1 KGHSH and CDR2 LQKENI come from the germline V gene. With 6 bases removed from V and 5 bases from J, the gap between germline ends came to 17 bases. This sample was taken from a study of T cell responses to AZD1222 COVID-19 vaccine. Findings and limits, study-wide: Dominant at 160-218 and 743-854, vaccine-associated CD4 TCRs also spanned spike.

This receptor was taken from an adult in good health. The J gene is TRBJ2-4, the V gene TRBV18; D tentatively fits TRBD1 or TRBD2 (5 bases each). The starting material was peripheral blood, obtained on day 0 of AZD1222 vaccination. The CDR3 loop reads CASSSLIPGQNIQYF. The CDR3 bases are TGTGCCAGCTCTTCCCTCATTCCGGGACAAAACATTCAGTACTTC.